This T cell receptor beta chain was found in a study of shared clonotypes between healthy human individuals. Naivety among CD8 cells was defined by CD45RO negativity and positive CCR7 selection, thereby excluding terminally differentiated effector memory CD45RA+ cells. The protocol was immunoSEQ multiplex PCR, while the TCRdb copy is restricted to in-frame clones and leaves out a portion. Counted here are hundreds of thousands of clones, approximately 90% occurring once; the ten biggest clones make up about 24%. Germline V gene sequence: CDR1 MDHEN, CDR2 SYDVKM. Germline trimming cut 6 bases from V and 4 bases from J; bases unmatched to any gene: 14. The length of the CDR3 is 17 residues.

This clonotype was obtained from a man aged 25-40 years in good health. Source material: naive CD8+ T cells sorted from blood. The chain employs TRBV28 and TRBJ2-3; 9 bases fit TRBD2. The CDR3 loop is CASRASRGLAIADTQYF. CDR3 nucleotide sequence: TGTGCCAGCAGAGCCAGCCGGGGACTAGCAATAGCAGATACGCAGTATTTT.